The 29 T cell receptor beta chains below come from one sample, sequenced in a study of shared clonotypes between healthy human individuals. Repertoires were generated with immunoSEQ multiplex PCR, while TCRdb's copy carries only in-frame clones and drops some. The repertoire holds about 980,000 clones, with approximately 76% as singletons. Sequencing used memory CD4+ T cells sorted from blood. The subset was: CD45RA-negative fraction. Receptors originate from a young man in good health.

The genes are TRBV6-4 and TRBJ1-1; TRBD1 aligns across 11 bases. Germline loops: CDR1 MRHNA, CDR2 SNTAGT. The CDR3 consists of 16 residues. The V gene end was trimmed by 2 bases and the J gene end by 6 bases; junction bases not matched to a gene: 8. Here the CDR3 DNA reads TGTGCCAGCAGTGACCAACCCGGGACAGGGGGAGCTGAAGCTTTCTTT. It is translated as CASSDQPGTGGAEAFF.

Here the CDR3 DNA reads TGTGCCAGCAGCGTAGCCCCTTGGGGACAGGGGCTACAGAACACCGGGGAGCTGTTTTTT. Amino acids: CASSVAPWGQGLQNTGELFF. The V gene is TRBV9, the J gene TRBJ2-2, with 10 bases aligning to TRBD1. Trimming took 0 bases from V and 1 from J; bases not matched to a gene: 12. The germline V gene has CDR1 SGDLS and CDR2 YYNGEE. The CDR3 runs 20 residues.

V usage is TRBV7-2 and J usage is TRBJ2-7; D uncertain. Germline CDR1 is SGHTA and CDR2 is FQGNSA. V dropped 3 bases and J dropped 4 bases, with 16 bases sitting between them. The CDR3 is 15 residues long. CDR3 sequence (DNA): TGTGCCAGCAGCTTGCGTTACGGATCTCCTTACGAGCAGTACTTC. Translation: CASSLRYGSPYEQYF. The variable domain in full, with the rest retrieved from reference TRBV7-2 and TRBJ2-7, is GAGVSQSPSNKVTEKGKDVELRCDPISGHTALYWYRQSLGQGLEFLIYFQGNSAPDKSGLPSDRFSAERTGGSVSTLTIQRTQQEDSAVYLCASSLRYGSPYEQYFGPGTRLTVT.

The chain recombines TRBV10-3 with TRBJ1-1; D perhaps matches TRBD1 (5 bases). The germline V gene encodes CDR1 ENHRY and CDR2 SYGVKD. The CDR3 is 14 residues long. Trimming left V 2 bases short and J 7 bases short, with 14 bases between. CDR3 region: CAISEAGGLGEAFF. CDR3 DNA sequence: TGTGCCATCAGTGAGGCTGGGGGATTAGGTGAAGCTTTCTTT.

The rearrangement links TRBV6-6 to TRBJ1-5; 8 positions agree with TRBD1. Germline CDR1 MNHNY, CDR2 SVGAGI (reference sequence). V dropped 4 bases and J dropped 6; count of bases not matched to a gene: 5. The CDR3 is 14 amino acids. In nucleotides, the CDR3 is TGTGCCAGCAGTTCTCAGGGGGCGGTTCAGCCCCAGCATTTT. Protein product: CASSSQGAVQPQHF.

The chain carries TRBV5-1 and TRBJ2-1, with a weak D call TRBD2 (6 bases). V lost 0 bases to trimming and J lost 7 bases, with 14 bases between them. There are 15 residues in the CDR3. Germline CDR1 SGHRS, CDR2 YFSETQ. The CDR3 is CASSLGDSPRNEQFF. The CDR3 DNA is TGCGCCAGCAGCTTGGGGGACTCCCCCCGTAATGAGCAGTTCTTC.

The chain uses TRBV10-1 and TRBJ1-1; 7 bases are shared with TRBD1. The CDR3 is made up of 15 amino acids. Germline-derived CDR1 and CDR2 are WNHNN and SYGVQD (reference sequence). The V and J ends lost 3 bases and 6 bases, in that order; junction bases with no gene match: 10. The CDR3 nucleotides are TGCGCCAGCAGTGAATCTCAGGGGGGAACCGCTGAAGCTTTCTTT. Amino acids: CASSESQGGTAEAFF.

The J gene is TRBJ1-2, the V gene TRBV27; 11 bases map to TRBD1. Per germline, CDR1 MNHEY and CDR2 SMNVEV (reference sequence). V shed 6 bases, J shed 7 bases, and the junction held 10 bases outside the gene matches. There are 15 residues in the CDR3. CDR3 sequence: CASSPPPGTGGGYTF. Here the CDR3 DNA reads TGTGCCAGCAGCCCCCCGCCCGGGACAGGGGGTGGCTACACCTTC.

This clone has more than one count but fewer than ten. V gene TRBV4-1 combines with J gene TRBJ1-6; 7 nucleotides line up with TRBD1. Losses at the gene ends were 4 bases for V and 10 bases for J; bases not matched to a gene: 16. This CDR3 is 17 amino acids long. In germline, CDR1 is MGHRA, CDR2 YSYEKL. This CDR3 is CASSPQTGTVGVSPLHF. The CDR3 nucleotides read TGCGCCAGCAGCCCCCAGACAGGGACAGTCGGAGTCTCACCCCTCCACTTT.

This clone was counted only a few times. This chain uses TRBV28 with TRBJ2-3; unclear D gene. This CDR3 has 14 amino acids. Trimming removed 6 bases from V and 0 bases from J, with 10 bases in between. From germline, CDR1 is MDHEN and CDR2 SYDVKM. The CDR3 DNA reads TGTGCCAGCAGCCCTGTATCCAGCACAGATACGCAGTATTTT. Translation: CASSPVSSTDTQYF.

The chain joins TRBV6-1 to TRBJ1-4, with a possible D match to TRBD1 (5 bases). CDR3 length: 14 amino acids. V was clipped by 0 bases and J by 7 bases, with 9 bases between them. Germline V gives CDR1 MNHNS, CDR2 SASEGT. CDR3 nucleotides: TGTGCCAGCAGTGAAGCTGGGGCGAGTGAAAAACTGTTTTTT. Its protein product is CASSEAGASEKLFF.

This chain connects TRBV15 to TRBJ2-2, with D perhaps TRBD2 (6 bases). V shed 0 bases and J shed 2 bases, with 13 bases lying between them. The germline gives CDR1 LNHNV, CDR2 YYDKDF (reference sequence). The CDR3 runs 17 residues. The CDR3 spells CATSRDQRRGNTGELFF. CDR3 bases: TGTGCCACCAGCAGAGATCAACGGAGGGGAAACACCGGGGAGCTGTTTTTT.

The chain links TRBV5-1 to TRBJ1-2; 7 bases align to TRBD1. Per germline, CDR1 SGHRS and CDR2 YFSETQ. This CDR3 is built from 15 residues. Trimming cost V 5 bases and J 0 bases; bases outside gene matches: 7. CDR3 nucleotides: TGCGCCAGCAGGGAAGGAGGGGGCGCTAACTATGGCTACACCTTC. Translation: CASREGGGANYGYTF.

With regard to this clone: A read error may explain this, as a much larger clone is one base away. Additional DNA sequences in this sample encode the identical CDR3. The gene calls are TRBV5-1 and TRBJ1-5, with a weak D call TRBD1 (5 bases). Trimming pared 0 bases from V and 1 base from J, leaving 8 bases between. The CDR3 loop spans 15 amino acids. CDR1 and CDR2 from the germline V gene are SGHRS and YFSETQ. The CDR3 sequence is CASSLAGDSNQPQHF. The CDR3 DNA is TGCGCCAGCAGCTTGGCTGGGGACAGCAATCAGCCCCAGCATTTT.

CDR3 region: CASTPLPEETQYF. As DNA, the CDR3 is TGTGCCAGCACCCCGCTACCAGAAGAGACCCAGTACTTC. V and J are TRBV5-8 and TRBJ2-5, with D unresolved. The CDR3 runs 13 residues. Trimming cost V 6 bases and J 3 bases, with 12 bases left between them. Germline loops: CDR1 SGHTS, CDR2 YDEGEE.

The rearrangement uses TRBV5-5 and TRBJ2-7; D may be TRBD2 (5 bases). The CDR3 is 15 amino acids. V was cut by 0 bases and J by 1 base, with 11 bases left in between. Per germline, CDR1 SGHKS and CDR2 YYEKEE (reference sequence). In DNA form, the CDR3 reads TGTGCCAGCAGCTTGGGAAGCGGCCCTTCCTACGAGCAGTACTTC. Its protein is CASSLGSGPSYEQYF.

In the case of this clone: At the DNA level, this CDR3 is encoded by other sequences in the same sample as well. The CDR3 spells CASSIDRDQPQHF. Written as DNA, the CDR3 is TGTGCCAGTAGTATAGACAGAGATCAGCCCCAGCATTTT. The chain recombines TRBV19 with TRBJ1-5, with D unresolved. This CDR3 has 13 residues. Germline lookup yields CDR1 LNHDA and CDR2 SQIVND (reference sequence). V lost 0 bases, J lost 5 bases, and 5 bases lay in between.

This clone was picked up a small number of times. Other DNA sequences in this sample translate to the same CDR3. The chain is built from TRBV5-1 and TRBJ1-1; D might be TRBD1 (5 bases). This CDR3 has 13 amino acids. Trimming removed 1 base at V and 3 bases at J, with 7 bases between. The germline CDR1 and CDR2 sequences are SGHRS and YFSETQ. The CDR3: CASSLLQDTEAFF. The DNA of the CDR3 is TGCGCCAGCAGCTTGTTACAGGACACTGAAGCTTTCTTT. The whole variable domain, filled in from reference TRBV5-1 and TRBJ1-1, reads KAGVTQTPRYLIKTRGQQVTLSCSPISGHRSVSWYQQTPGQGLQFLFEYFSETQRNKGNFPGRFSGRQFSNSRSEMNVSTLELGDSALYLCASSLLQDTEAFFGQGTRLTVV.

The J gene is TRBJ2-3, the V gene TRBV9; tentatively, D is TRBD2 (6 bases). Looked up from germline, CDR1 is SGDLS and CDR2 is YYNGEE. The CDR3 extends over 13 amino acids. The V end was cut by 6 bases, the J end by 2 bases, with 10 bases between. As DNA, the CDR3 is TGTGCCAGCACACGGGGACTCACAGATACGCAGTATTTT. This codes for CASTRGLTDTQYF.

The rearrangement joins TRBV11-2 to TRBJ2-2; possibly TRBD1 or TRBD2 for D (6 bases each). CDR1 SGHAT and CDR2 FQNNGV come from the germline V gene. V lost 5 bases and J 1 base, leaving 14 bases between the germline ends. The CDR3 runs 16 residues. The CDR3 coding sequence is TGTGCCAGCAGCCCGAGGGGGGACAAGAACACCGGGGAGCTGTTTTTT. Its protein is CASSPRGDKNTGELFF.

This chain links TRBV6-1 with TRBJ2-7; D may be TRBD2 (5 bases). The germline V and J ends were trimmed by 6 bases and 3 bases, with 12 bases remaining between them. Looked up from germline, CDR1 is MNHNS and CDR2 is SASEGT. The CDR3 totals 13 residues. The CDR3 region has the DNA TGTGCCAGCAGATACGCCGGACTCTACGAGCAGTACTTC. This codes for CASRYAGLYEQYF.

The chain is built from TRBV6-5 and TRBJ2-1; D gene unclear. Per the germline V gene, CDR1 is MNHEY and CDR2 is SVGAGI. The CDR3 has 15 residues. Trimming took off 6 bases at V and 7 bases at J, with 19 bases between the two ends. DNA of the CDR3: TGTGCCAGCAGCCCTACCCGCGCCGGCATAAATGAGCAGTTCTTC. This gives the protein CASSPTRAGINEQFF.

The chain joins TRBV4-1 to TRBJ2-7, with 7 bases that match TRBD1. J lost 3 bases, V lost 2 bases, and 7 bases had no gene match. The CDR3 extends over 15 amino acids. Germline V gene sequence: CDR1 MGHRA, CDR2 YSYEKL. The CDR3 sequence: CASSQNTGTDYEQYF. The CDR3 DNA follows: TGCGCCAGCAGCCAAAATACCGGGACAGACTACGAGCAGTACTTC.

The V call is TRBV19, the J call TRBJ2-2; 10 nucleotides agree with TRBD1. Trimming at V came to 6 bases and at J to 1 base, leaving 2 bases not matched to a gene. Germline values: CDR1 LNHDA, CDR2 SQIVND (reference sequence). There are 15 residues in the CDR3. CDR3 protein: CASRRDRGNTGELFF. In DNA form, the CDR3 reads TGTGCCAGTAGGAGGGACAGGGGGAACACCGGGGAGCTGTTTTTT.

This clone was detected only a few times. At one end the junction does not follow the germline gene, possibly because of a read error. This chain links TRBV7-7 with TRBJ2-3; D gene uncertain. Per the germline V gene, CDR1 is SSHAT and CDR2 is FNYEAQ (reference sequence). This CDR3 has 15 residues. The CDR3 DNA sequence: TGTGCTAGCAGCCCTCAAGGGCTTCTCACAGATACGCAGTATTTT. Protein sequence: CASSPQGLLTDTQYF.

This clone showed up just a few times. This sequence joins TRBV7-6 and TRBJ1-1, with TRBD1 identical over 7 bases. The germline gives CDR1 SGHVS, CDR2 FNYEAQ. The trim removed 5 bases at V and 1 base at J, leaving 7 bases unmatched. CDR3 length: 15 amino acids. CDR3: CASSPEGARNTEAFF. In DNA form, the CDR3 reads TGTGCCAGCAGCCCCGAGGGGGCGAGGAACACTGAAGCTTTCTTT.

The table lists this clone with many counts. The rearrangement uses TRBV18 and TRBJ2-7, with 10 bases lining up with TRBD1. V shed 4 bases and J 4 bases; nucleotides not matched to a gene: 7. This CDR3 is 15 amino acids long. Germline V gene sequence: CDR1 KGHSH, CDR2 LQKENI. The CDR3 coding sequence is TGTGCCAGCTCACTTCCGGGGGGACAGGGGTACGAGCAGTACTTC. It specifies CASSLPGGQGYEQYF.

This clone has just a few counts. The chain uses TRBV18 and TRBJ1-2, with D perhaps TRBD1 (5 bases). Germline V CDR1 and CDR2: KGHSH, LQKENI. The CDR3 is made up of 14 amino acids. V was pared by 5 bases and J by 2 bases, with 12 bases between. This CDR3 is CASSDQGWNYGYTF. In nucleotides, the CDR3 is TGTGCCAGCTCAGATCAGGGATGGAACTATGGCTACACCTTC.

The chain is built from TRBV4-1 and TRBJ2-3; no reliable D call. From germline, CDR1 is MGHRA and CDR2 YSYEKL. Trimming shortened V by 0 bases and J by 4 bases, and 14 bases separated the two germline ends. This CDR3 comprises 16 residues. The DNA of the CDR3 is TGCGCCAGCAGCCAAGATATTCTATCCGGCGCAGATACGCAGTATTTT. Amino acid sequence: CASSQDILSGADTQYF.